The 14 T cell receptor beta chains listed next were all sequenced from one sample in a study of T cells in Graves' hyperthyroidism and ophthalmopathy. The TCR beta CDR3 regions underwent amplification using RNA transcripts as the source. TCR CDR3 regions were first amplified by RT-PCR with HTBI primers. TCRdb reanalysed the multiplex PCR reads using MiXCR and keeps one entry per CDR3 protein. The sample carries about 600,000 distinct CDR3 sequences, roughly 16% recorded once. Input material: blood. Source of these receptors: a woman aged 35 to 49 with Graves' ophthalmopathy.

The J gene is TRBJ2-7, the V gene TRBV28, with D perhaps TRBD2 (6 bases). This CDR3 has 15 residues. V lost 4 bases and J lost 1, with 14 bases in between. CDR1 and CDR2 from the germline V gene are MDHEN and SYDVKM. CDR3 loop: CASSSTSLGSYEQYF. The CDR3 nucleotides are TGTGCCAGCAGTTCGACTAGTCTGGGATCCTACGAGCAGTACTTC.

The gene calls are TRBV5-4 and TRBJ2-3; D perhaps matches TRBD2 (6 bases). CDR1 SGHNT and CDR2 YYREEE come from the germline V gene (reference sequence). Trimming pared 3 bases from V and 0 bases from J, leaving 14 bases between. The CDR3 runs to 16 residues. The CDR3 region is CASSSPGSSSTDTQYF. The CDR3 DNA sequence: TGTGCCAGCAGCTCCCCCGGGAGTTCTAGCACAGATACGCAGTATTTT. The full variable domain, rest sourced from reference TRBV5-4 and TRBJ2-3, is ETGVTQSPTHLIKTRGQQVTLRCSSQSGHNTVSWYQQALGQGPQFIFQYYREEENGRGNFPPRFSGLQFPNYSSELNVNALELDDSALYLCASSSPGSSSTDTQYFGPGTRLTVL.

Many counts were recorded for this clonotype. The chain uses TRBV18 and TRBJ2-1; D not certain. From germline, CDR1 is KGHSH and CDR2 LQKENI. Trimming took off 3 bases at V and 8 bases at J, with 17 bases between the two ends. The CDR3 runs 15 residues. CDR3 in amino acids: CASSPGSAPWDEQFF. CDR3 coding DNA: TGTGCCAGCTCACCGGGCAGCGCCCCGTGGGATGAGCAGTTCTTC.

This clonotype showed up many times. The V gene is TRBV30, the J gene TRBJ2-1, with D perhaps matching TRBD2 (5 bases). Germline lookup yields CDR1 GTSNPN and CDR2 SVGIG (reference sequence). The CDR3 spans 16 residues. Trimming stripped 0 bases from V and 7 bases from J, with 19 bases between. The CDR3 coding sequence is TGTGCCTGGAGTGTACCAAGAGGGATCCCGACAAATGAGCAGTTCTTC. Protein product: CAWSVPRGIPTNEQFF.

This clonotype has a count of ten or more. V is TRBV6-1 and J is TRBJ2-5; the D gene could be TRBD1 or TRBD2 (5 bases each). Trimming removed 8 bases at V and 3 bases at J, with 16 bases between. Germline lookup yields CDR1 MNHNS and CDR2 SASEGT. The CDR3 consists of 14 residues. CDR3 amino acids: CASFQEGFEETQYF. CDR3 bases: TGTGCCAGCTTCCAAGAGGGGTTTGAAGAGACCCAGTACTTC.

This clonotype was seen a handful of times. The chain recombines TRBV6-1 with TRBJ1-1, with 9 nucleotides matching TRBD1. With 10 bases clipped from V and 4 bases from J, the junction kept 7 bases outside the gene matches. Germline V CDR1 and CDR2: MNHNS, SASEGT. CDR3 size: 13 residues. The CDR3 region is CATRTGESTEAFF. CDR3 nucleotides: TGTGCCACCCGGACAGGGGAAAGCACTGAAGCTTTCTTT.

This chain links TRBV6-9 with TRBJ1-1; no firm D call. Germline V CDR1 and CDR2: MNHGY, SVAAGI. Trimming pared 3 bases from V and 0 bases from J, leaving 23 bases between. The CDR3 covers 19 residues. The CDR3 nucleotides read TGTGCCAGCAGTTACCCTCAGGTGTATGAGCTTGTCATGAACACTGAAGCTTTCTTT. Its translation is CASSYPQVYELVMNTEAFF.

The chain carries TRBV11-2 and TRBJ2-5; 11 bases agree with TRBD2. The germline gives CDR1 SGHAT, CDR2 FQNNGV. V shed 5 bases and J 1 base; nucleotides not matched to a gene: 3. This CDR3 has 15 residues. CDR3 loop: CASSISGGAQETQYF. For the CDR3, the DNA is TGTGCCAGCAGCATTAGCGGGGGGGCCCAAGAGACCCAGTACTTC.

This clonotype was seen at least ten times. The CDR3: CASREQGTGELFF. The CDR3 DNA reads TGTGCCAGCAGGGAACAAGGGACCGGGGAGCTGTTTTTT. J is TRBJ2-2 and V is TRBV7-2; D gene unclear. Germline CDR1 is SGHTA and CDR2 is FQGNSA. V lost 6 bases to trimming and J lost 5 bases, with 10 bases between them. The CDR3 is 13 residues long.

This clonotype was observed many times. This chain joins TRBV5-1 and TRBJ2-1; 7 nucleotides agree with TRBD1. The junction had 6 bases not matched to a gene; V was cut back by 3 bases and J by 6 bases. Germline CDR1 and CDR2: SGHRS and YFSETQ. This CDR3 has 14 amino acids. This CDR3 is CASSSTTGRNEQFF. CDR3 sequence (DNA): TGCGCCAGCAGCTCCACGACAGGGCGCAATGAGCAGTTCTTC.

Ten or more counts support this clonotype. The genes are TRBV3-1 and TRBJ2-7; D ambiguous. This CDR3 region has 11 residues. Trimming cost V 0 bases and J 5 bases, with 2 bases left between them. Germline V gives CDR1 LGHDT, CDR2 YNNKEL (reference sequence). The CDR3 DNA reads TGTGCCAGCAGCCAAGAACACGAGCAGTACTTC. It encodes CASSQEHEQYF.

This clonotype has at least ten counts. The chain is built from TRBV27 and TRBJ2-7; the D gene is possibly TRBD2 (5 bases). Trimming removed 4 bases from V and 4 bases from J, with 14 bases in between. Germline V lookup: CDR1 MNHEY, CDR2 SMNVEV (reference sequence). CDR3 size: 14 residues. Here the CDR3 reads CASSSQRIRYEQYF. CDR3 nucleotide sequence: TGTGCCAGCAGTTCCCAGCGGATAAGGTACGAGCAGTACTTC.

This clonotype was seen repeatedly, ten times or more. This rearrangement joins TRBV28 to TRBJ2-1, with a weak D call TRBD2 (5 bases). The CDR3 consists of 17 residues. The V gene's germline CDR1 is MDHEN and CDR2 SYDVKM. Trimming took off 7 bases at V and 7 bases at J, with 26 bases between the two ends. This chain's CDR3 is CASIGRSGIKKGNEQFF. The CDR3, as DNA: TGTGCCAGCATAGGGCGGAGCGGAATTAAGAAAGGGAATGAGCAGTTCTTC.

This clonotype was observed many times. This chain joins TRBV3-1 and TRBJ2-3, with 9 bases identical to TRBD2. V shed 5 bases, J shed 2 bases, and the junction held 8 bases outside the gene matches. Germline lookup yields CDR1 LGHDT and CDR2 YNNKEL (reference sequence). The CDR3 loop spans 16 amino acids. CDR3 sequence (DNA): TGTGCCAGCAGCTCAGGAGGACTAGCGCCCACAGATACGCAGTATTTT. Amino acids: CASSSGGLAPTDTQYF.